Given below is one T cell receptor (beta chain) in context. The record originates from a study of Ad26.COV2.S vaccination and SARS-CoV-2 variants. Across the whole study: A participant enrolled in the COV1001 Ad26.COV2.S trial arm provided the sample.

This table comes from immunoSEQ multiplex PCR, and its TCRdb copy is limited to in-frame clones, with some not included. The table includes approximately 410,000 clones, around 92% detected once. Stated treatment: 15 to 20 received Ad26.COV2.S at low or high dose, single or two shots; 5 received placebo; per-sample allocation not given. The investigators took samples on day 63 after the first vaccine or placebo injection. Germline lookup yields CDR1 SGHRS and CDR2 YFSETQ. Trimming pared 0 bases from V and 5 bases from J, leaving 8 bases between. The CDR3 contains 13 residues. This TCR was sampled from a person aged 18-65 years who received the Ad26.COV2.S COVID-19 vaccine or a placebo. The chain has TRBV5-1 and TRBJ1-2; D gene unclear. Here the sequenced sample was peripheral blood, taken in a trial of Ad26.COV2.S vaccine versus placebo. CDR3 loop: CASSLDSVYGYTF. The CDR3 coding sequence is TGCGCCAGCAGCTTGGATTCCGTTTATGGCTACACCTTC.